This T cell receptor (beta chain) was recorded in a study of control samples from healthy donors and cancer patients. Germline V gene lookup returns CDR1 MNHEY and CDR2 SVGAGI. The junction had 10 bases not matched to a gene; V was cut back by 7 bases and J by 7 bases. This CDR3 comprises 14 residues. TCRdb keeps only in-frame clones here, not all; method: immunoSEQ multiplex PCR. The table lists 98,000 or so clones, 88% of them singletons, with around 14% in the top ten. The clonotype originates from a woman in her seventies in good health. Source material: blood. The chain combines TRBV6-5 with TRBJ1-5; 7 bases align to TRBD1. CDR3 sequence (DNA): TGTGCCAGCACTCCAGGGGGTAAAACGCAGCCCCAGCATTTT. This encodes CASTPGGKTQPQHF.